This TCR beta chain emerged from a study of blood T cell repertoires in COVID-19. Turning to the study itself: Acute and convalescent COVID-19 specimens originated in the United States, Italy and Spain. PBMCs, B-cell-depleted T cells, or T cells were the source of the cDNA or gDNA that made up the material.

Per the study methods: Reference gene primer amplification in the assay estimated nucleated cell counts. Produced via immunoSEQ multiplex PCR; TCRdb's table is partial and in-frame only. Clone size and the V and J calls come from that table; the DNA yielded D and trimming. The sample holds tens of thousands of clones, over 70% seen once. This CDR3 has 14 residues. Germline CDR1 reads SGDLS; CDR2 reads YYNGEE. V was cut by 0 bases and J by 1 base, with 5 bases left in between. The source material was peripheral blood. V is TRBV9 and J is TRBJ1-3; D perhaps matches TRBD1 (5 bases). This sequence originates from an elderly man with active or convalescent COVID-19. CDR3 in amino acids: CASSVAGSGNTIYF. As DNA, the CDR3 is TGTGCCAGCAGCGTAGCAGGGTCTGGAAACACCATATATTTT.